One sample yielded the 11 T cell receptor beta chains listed below, sequenced in a study of blood T cell repertoires in COVID-19 (dated by TCRdb to 2019 to 2021). The library was built by means of the immunoSEQ multiplex PCR assay. Held by TCRdb, this immuneACCESS table contains in-frame sequences only and omits some clones. Under half of the omission traces to an unresolved V gene where checked; the cause of the rest is unknown. This sample lists fewer than 200,000 clones; 88% were detected once. The leading ten clones occupy about 26% of the sample. The material sequenced was peripheral blood. Every receptor here comes from a man between 60 and 70 years old with acute or convalescent COVID-19.

This clone was counted once. The chain recombines TRBV5-1 with TRBJ2-1; 10 nucleotides match TRBD2. This CDR3 region has 14 residues. V lost 2 bases to trimming and J lost 6 bases; unmatched junction nucleotides: 2. The germline CDR1 and CDR2 sequences are SGHRS and YFSETQ. CDR3 loop: CASSFRTSGNEQFF. The CDR3 DNA reads as TGCGCCAGCAGCTTTCGGACTAGCGGCAATGAGCAGTTCTTC. Drawing the rest from reference TRBV5-1 and TRBJ2-1, the complete variable domain is KAGVTQTPRYLIKTRGQQVTLSCSPISGHRSVSWYQQTPGQGLQFLFEYFSETQRNKGNFPGRFSGRQFSNSRSEMNVSTLELGDSALYLCASSFRTSGNEQFFGPGTRLTVL.

V is TRBV2 and J is TRBJ2-2; TRBD2 matches 8 bases. V dropped 4 bases and J dropped 3; count of bases not matched to a gene: 4. CDR1 and CDR2 (germline): SNHLY, FYNNEI. This CDR3 contains 15 residues. CDR3 DNA: TGTGCCAGCAGTGGGACTAGCATAGACACCGGGGAGCTGTTTTTT. Translated, it gives CASSGTSIDTGELFF.

V is TRBV5-6 and J is TRBJ2-2, with a tentative D call TRBD1 (6 bases). The CDR3 totals 16 residues. The germline V and J ends were trimmed by 1 base and 5 bases, with 15 bases remaining between them. The germline V gene encodes CDR1 SGHDT and CDR2 YYEEEE. Here the CDR3 reads CASSLSRGVGTGELFF. For the CDR3, the DNA is TGTGCCAGCAGCTTGTCCAGGGGAGTTGGAACCGGGGAGCTGTTTTTT.

The chain is built from TRBV14 and TRBJ1-3; D not resolved. V was trimmed by 2 bases and J by 0 bases, leaving 17 bases between them. This CDR3 has 18 residues. Germline V gene lookup returns CDR1 SGHDN and CDR2 FVKESK. CDR3 residues: CASSQINTHGGSGNTIYF. The CDR3 DNA reads as TGTGCCAGCAGCCAAATCAACACGCACGGAGGCTCTGGAAACACCATATATTTT.

Only one count was recorded for this clone. The chain carries TRBV2 and TRBJ1-1; 10 bases fit TRBD1. Germline CDR1 and CDR2: SNHLY and FYNNEI. The CDR3 runs 15 residues. J gave up 3 bases and V 5 bases, and 6 bases lay outside the gene matches. CDR3: CASSRQGAIDTEAFF. In DNA form, the CDR3 reads TGTGCCAGCAGTAGACAGGGGGCGATTGACACTGAAGCTTTCTTT.

This chain connects TRBV29-1 to TRBJ1-5; 11 bases line up with TRBD1. The germline CDR1 and CDR2 sequences are SQVTM and ANQGSEA. The CDR3 sequence is 14 residues long. Trimming took 6 bases from V and 5 from J; bases not matched to a gene: 6. CDR3 bases: TGCAGCGTGGGGGGACAGGGGGTCGATCAGCCCCAGCATTTT. This translates into CSVGGQGVDQPQHF.

V usage is TRBV15 and J usage is TRBJ1-4; tentative D call: TRBD1 (5 bases). V lost 0 bases and J 0 bases, leaving 8 bases between the germline ends. CDR1 and CDR2 from the germline V gene are LNHNV and YYDKDF (reference sequence). This CDR3 has 16 residues. The CDR3: CATSRDLGATNEKLFF. CDR3 nucleotide sequence: TGTGCCACCAGCAGAGATTTAGGGGCAACTAATGAAAAACTGTTTTTT.

This sequence joins TRBV10-1 and TRBJ1-1; TRBD1 matches at 9 bases. The junction had 3 bases not matched to a gene; V was cut back by 6 bases and J by 4 bases. Germline loops: CDR1 WNHNN, CDR2 SYGVQD (reference sequence). The CDR3 is 13 amino acids. The CDR3 protein is CASSMTGGTEAFF. CDR3 DNA sequence: TGCGCCAGCAGCATGACAGGGGGCACTGAAGCTTTCTTT.

J is TRBJ1-2 and V is TRBV24-1; possibly TRBD1 for D (6 bases). The CDR3 is 14 residues long. The germline V gene has CDR1 KGHDR and CDR2 SFDVKD. Trimming took off 7 bases at V and 4 bases at J, with 15 bases between the two ends. CDR3 nucleotides: TGTGCCACCAGGGACAGTACTCTCTCCTATGGCTACACCTTC. It specifies CATRDSTLSYGYTF.

The count of this clone is one. The chain is built from TRBV14 and TRBJ2-4; D may be TRBD2 (6 bases). Germline values: CDR1 SGHDN, CDR2 FVKESK. The germline V and J ends were trimmed by 0 bases and 5 bases, with 14 bases remaining between them. The CDR3 has 16 residues. The CDR3 sequence: CASSQESWGLENIQYF. The CDR3 bases are TGTGCCAGCAGCCAAGAGAGTTGGGGACTCGAAAACATTCAGTACTTC. Together with reference TRBV14 and TRBJ2-4, the CDR3 gives the full variable domain: EAGVTQFPSHSVIEKGQTVTLRCDPISGHDNLYWYRRVMGKEIKFLLHFVKESKQDESGMPNNRFLAERTGGTYSTLKVQPAELEDSGVYFCASSQESWGLENIQYFGAGTRLSVL.

As DNA, the CDR3 is TGCGCCAGCAGCCAAGTTCCAGGATTTGCTAATAGTGCCGGGGAGCTGTTTTTT. Translated, it gives CASSQVPGFANSAGELFF. The chain joins TRBV4-1 to TRBJ2-2; D remains ambiguous. Trimming removed 1 base at V and 6 bases at J, with 21 bases between. This CDR3 is 18 amino acids long. Germline V gives CDR1 MGHRA, CDR2 YSYEKL.